These 20 T cell receptor beta chains were sequenced from one sample in a study of shared clonotypes between healthy human individuals. TCRdb keeps only in-frame clones here, not all; method: immunoSEQ multiplex PCR. In the table there are fewer than 1.6 million clones, approximately 98.5% of which are singletons. The specimen was naive CD4+ T cells sorted from blood. Subset of the sample: CD45RA+ positively selected. These receptors came from a man aged 25 to 40 in good health.

The chain combines TRBV20-1 with TRBJ2-5; D perhaps matches TRBD1 (5 bases). The CDR3 totals 11 residues. V lost 7 bases and J 1 base, leaving 7 bases between the germline ends. The germline V gene has CDR1 DFQATT and CDR2 SNEGSKA (reference sequence). DNA of the CDR3: TGCAGTGTTAGGGGCCAAGAGACCCAGTACTTC. Its protein is CSVRGQETQYF.

This chain uses TRBV11-2 with TRBJ2-1; 11 bases line up with TRBD2. Germline trimming cut 3 bases from V and 9 bases from J; bases unmatched to any gene: 7. In germline, CDR1 is SGHAT, CDR2 FQNNGV. This CDR3 contains 15 residues. The CDR3, as DNA: TGTGCCAGCAGCTTGAATAGCGGGAGGGACGGTGAGCAGTTCTTC. This encodes CASSLNSGRDGEQFF.

This clone came up once. Distinct nucleotide sequences in the sample also encode this CDR3. The chain uses TRBV29-1 and TRBJ2-3; no definite D call. The CDR3 runs to 11 residues. Trimming pared 4 bases from V and 2 bases from J, leaving 4 bases between. Germline V CDR1 and CDR2: SQVTM, ANQGSEA. DNA for the CDR3: TGCAGCGTTGCCACCACAGATACGCAGTATTTT. Its translation is CSVATTDTQYF.

The V call is TRBV29-1, the J call TRBJ2-7; 7 bases match TRBD1. CDR3 length: 12 residues. The V gene end was trimmed by 6 bases and the J gene end by 4 bases; junction bases not matched to a gene: 6. Germline V lookup: CDR1 SQVTM, CDR2 ANQGSEA. Here the CDR3 DNA reads TGCAGCGTCCGGGACAGCATGTACGAGCAGTACTTC. The encoded protein is CSVRDSMYEQYF.

The rearrangement links TRBV4-2 to TRBJ2-7; 10 bases agree with TRBD2. Germline CDR1 LGHNA, CDR2 YNFKEQ. After removal of 4 bases from V and 2 bases from J, the junction contained 8 bases not matched to a gene. The length of the CDR3 is 16 residues. In DNA, the CDR3 is TGTGCCAGCAGCCCGAGCGGGAGGGTTGAGGCCTACGAGCAGTACTTC. Encoded protein: CASSPSGRVEAYEQYF.

This rearrangement joins TRBV5-1 to TRBJ2-7, with D perhaps TRBD1 (6 bases). The CDR3 is made up of 14 amino acids. V lost 0 bases and J 2 bases, leaving 9 bases between the germline ends. Germline loops: CDR1 SGHRS, CDR2 YFSETQ. The CDR3 reads CASSLGNRAYEQYF. DNA for the CDR3: TGCGCCAGCAGCTTGGGGAACAGGGCCTACGAGCAGTACTTC.

The gene calls are TRBV5-4 and TRBJ2-3; D possibly corresponds to TRBD2 (6 bases). This CDR3 region has 14 residues. V was pared by 3 bases and J by 4 bases, with 12 bases between. The germline V gene encodes CDR1 SGHNT and CDR2 YYREEE (reference sequence). CDR3 sequence (DNA): TGTGCCAGCAGCTCCGGACGGGGGTCAGATACGCAGTATTTT. Amino acid sequence: CASSSGRGSDTQYF.

This sequence joins TRBV11-3 and TRBJ2-3, with D possibly being TRBD1 (6 bases). With 4 bases removed from V and 8 bases from J, the gap between germline ends came to 25 bases. The length of the CDR3 is 17 residues. Germline V CDR1 and CDR2: SGHNT, YENEEA. The CDR3 reads CASSSGKPPRGQSTQYF. In DNA, the CDR3 is TGTGCCAGCAGCTCCGGGAAACCACCTCGAGGACAGAGTACGCAGTATTTT.

The chain carries TRBV29-1 and TRBJ2-7; D ambiguous. Deletions cut 0 bases from V and 5 bases from J, with 8 bases between. In germline, CDR1 is SQVTM, CDR2 ANQGSEA. There are 12 residues in the CDR3. For the CDR3, the DNA is TGCAGCGTTGAAGATTCGGCCGACGAGCAGTACTTC. Amino acids: CSVEDSADEQYF.

Worth noting for this clone: Other DNA variants within this sample encode the same CDR3. V and J are TRBV5-1 and TRBJ2-1; 11 bases are shared with TRBD2. V gave up 3 bases and J gave up 4 bases; unmatched junction bases: 3. The CDR3 is made up of 15 amino acids. Germline CDR1 reads SGHRS; CDR2 reads YFSETQ. In nucleotides, the CDR3 is TGCGCCAGCAGCTCTACTAGCGGGAGTTACAATGAGCAGTTCTTC. Translated: CASSSTSGSYNEQFF.

This chain links TRBV28 with TRBJ1-5; a possible D gene is TRBD1 (6 bases). The CDR3 has 17 residues. Between the trimmed V and J ends, which lost 3 bases and 3 bases, there was a span of 18 bases. The germline gives CDR1 MDHEN, CDR2 SYDVKM. The DNA of the CDR3 is TGTGCCAGCAGTTTCTCAGGGGCCCCTTGGAACAATCAGCCCCAGCATTTT. Amino acid sequence: CASSFSGAPWNNQPQHF.

The chain employs TRBV6-1 and TRBJ2-1, with 9 bases that match TRBD2. Unmatched junction bases numbered 11, after V lost 8 bases and J lost 6 bases. The CDR3 spans 15 residues. Germline V CDR1 and CDR2: MNHNS, SASEGT. CDR3 amino acids: CASGQTGTSSNEQFF. The CDR3 DNA follows: TGTGCCAGCGGTCAAACTGGGACTAGCAGCAATGAGCAGTTCTTC.

The genes are TRBV5-1 and TRBJ2-1; 8 nucleotides align to TRBD2. There are 15 residues in the CDR3. The J segment lost 5 bases and the V segment lost 4 bases, leaving 8 bases of the junction unmatched. The germline V gene has CDR1 SGHRS and CDR2 YFSETQ. This CDR3 is CASSPDAGGHNEQFF. For the CDR3, the DNA is TGCGCCAGCAGCCCAGACGCGGGGGGCCACAATGAGCAGTTCTTC.

The V and J genes are TRBV9 and TRBJ2-1; 9 bases are a match to TRBD2. The trim removed 0 bases at V and 6 bases at J, leaving 19 bases unmatched. The CDR3 is made up of 20 amino acids. Germline V gene lookup returns CDR1 SGDLS and CDR2 YYNGEE. The CDR3 protein is CASSVELRAGGPAWGNEQFF. CDR3 in DNA: TGTGCCAGCAGCGTAGAACTACGGGCGGGAGGGCCGGCATGGGGCAATGAGCAGTTCTTC.

The rearrangement joins TRBV5-1 to TRBJ2-7, with D unresolved. V was clipped by 1 base and J by 7 bases, with 15 bases between them. The CDR3 spans 14 residues. Germline CDR1 reads SGHRS; CDR2 reads YFSETQ. The CDR3 DNA sequence: TGCGCCAGCAGCTTGTTTTCAGAAGCTGGGGAGCAGTACTTC. It specifies CASSLFSEAGEQYF. Full variable domain (missing parts from reference TRBV5-1 and TRBJ2-7): KAGVTQTPRYLIKTRGQQVTLSCSPISGHRSVSWYQQTPGQGLQFLFEYFSETQRNKGNFPGRFSGRQFSNSRSEMNVSTLELGDSALYLCASSLFSEAGEQYFGPGTRLTVT.

This rearrangement joins TRBV7-8 to TRBJ1-4; no clear D. CDR1 and CDR2 from the germline V gene are SGHVS and FQNEAQ. V was clipped by 2 bases and J by 5 bases, with 9 bases between them. The CDR3 totals 14 residues. The CDR3: CASSLQNSNEKLFF. In DNA form, the CDR3 reads TGTGCCAGCAGCTTACAGAACTCGAATGAAAAACTGTTTTTT.

The V and J genes are TRBV7-3 and TRBJ2-5; 11 bases match TRBD2. J lost 1 base, V lost 1 base, and 11 bases had no gene match. Germline CDR1 is SGHTA and CDR2 is FQGTGA. CDR3 length: 19 amino acids. Written as DNA, the CDR3 is TGTGCCAGCAGCTTAAAAGGATGGCCCGGGACTAGCGGCCAAGAGACCCAGTACTTC. The encoded protein is CASSLKGWPGTSGQETQYF.

The rearrangement joins TRBV12-5 to TRBJ1-3; D possibly corresponds to TRBD1 (6 bases). The CDR3 extends over 15 amino acids. Germline loops: CDR1 LGHNT, CDR2 FRNRAP. Trimming shortened V by 2 bases and J by 4 bases, and 12 bases separated the two germline ends. The CDR3 sequence is CASGLQTGSGNTIYF. The CDR3 DNA is TGTGCTAGTGGTTTGCAGACAGGTTCGGGAAACACCATATATTTT.

The chain carries TRBV4-3 and TRBJ2-7; 13 bases match TRBD2. The germline CDR1 and CDR2 sequences are LGHNA and YSLEER. This CDR3 region has 17 residues. Trimming at V came to 1 base and at J to 0 bases, leaving 3 bases not matched to a gene. CDR3 nucleotide sequence: TGCGCCAGCAGCCAAGTCGGACTAGCGGGAGACTCCTACGAGCAGTACTTC. Translated: CASSQVGLAGDSYEQYF.

The genes are TRBV5-1 and TRBJ2-2; D is unresolved. The length of the CDR3 is 14 residues. In germline, CDR1 is SGHRS, CDR2 YFSETQ. The V gene lost 0 bases and the J gene lost 7 bases, with 10 bases spanning the gap. CDR3 region: CASSLVSNGGELFF. For the CDR3, the DNA is TGCGCCAGCAGCTTGGTATCGAATGGCGGGGAGCTGTTTTTT.